This T cell receptor beta chain was documented in a study of T cell responses to AZD1222 COVID-19 vaccine (dated by TCRdb to about 2021). Some background on the complete study: TCR sequencing was performed for 230 to 250 trial participants, of whom 207 were given two doses of AZD1222 and some 26 were given two doses of MenACWY control vaccine. Trial participants were enrolled into age subgroups of 18-55, 56-69 and 70-plus years, which contained about 150, 27 and 61 TCR-sequenced participants, respectively. On the study overall, not on this receptor specifically: Reportedly, almost half of the unique spike-specific TCRs recognized epitopes lying outside the regions that are mutated in the B.1.351 and B.1.1.7 variants. Participants were mostly white British and included more females than males, and it was suggested by the authors that clonal diversity may have been underestimated. After two AZD1222 doses, spike-specific TCR breadth and depth were significantly higher than at day 0 and than in MenACWY recipients. Conclusions about previously exposed vaccinees were limited because only six AZD1222 recipients were SARS-CoV-2 seropositive at baseline. Because no day 14 peak-response samples were available, the repertoires could be characterized only after the peak T cell response. The vaccine-associated CD4 TCRs covered the entire spike protein, and the dominant responses fell in regions 160-218 and 743-854. In the small 56-69-year group, the increase in depth fell short of significance, most likely because of low power.

The CDR3, cysteine through phenylalanine, is 12 amino acids long. Only CDR3 DNA is held: 36 bases, read in frame from base 1. V and J are truncated by 0 bases and 5 bases respectively, leaving an intervening sequence of 5 bases. The germline V gene supplies CDR1 SGHRS and CDR2 YFSETQ. According to the study, the label for this sample's time point signals: about 28 days (+/-7) after the second vaccine dose. AZD1222 recipients given second doses at about 4 weeks or at about 12 weeks were pooled, since spike-specific TCR depth and breadth were not found to differ between the two schedules. The vaccinee samples were drawn from two UK trials, COV001 and COV002, one of which was a single-blind randomized controlled phase 2/3 trial testing AZD1222 (ChAdOx1 nCoV-19) in healthy adults. For TCRbeta chain sequencing, PBMC samples from trial participants were taken at day 0 and at day 28 after the second dose.

The CDR3 regions of human TCRbeta chains were analyzed by immunosequencing. The paper's data handling went like this. TCRs in the repertoires were compared against a reference library of SARS-CoV-2-specific TCRs that had been generated with the MIRA antigen-specificity platform. Breadth was defined as the fraction of unique TCRs that were SARS-CoV-2-associated. Depth was defined as the fraction of total T cells that were SARS-CoV-2-associated. Using the MIRA data, each spike-specific TCR was assigned both to the spike region to which the TCR was reactive and to a CD4 or CD8 class. Log10-transformed breadth and depth values were compared by one-way ANOVA with Sidak's multiple comparisons tests. TCRdb obtained this table from immuneACCESS and retained in-frame rearrangements with V and J assigned. These tables miss some clones; where compared with another copy, unresolved V genes account for less than half of the shortfall, and the remainder is unexplained. V and J calls and clone size are those listed in that table; D and trimming were worked out from the DNA. A total of 95,000 to 100,000 clones appear in this sample, approximately 84% of them only once. The ten top clones hold 14% of the sample.

Of note for this clone: The clone's antigen remains unknown. There are no base qualities to consult, and no much larger clone falls within one base.

The chain was built from TRBV5-1 and TRBJ1-2, with the D gene call left open. The sample was peripheral blood, taken 28 days after the second AZD1222 dose. The clonotype was recovered from an adult who received the AZD1222 COVID-19 vaccine. The DNA sequence is TGCGCCAGCAGCTTGGGACGTTATGGCTACACCTTC. Its amino acids are CASSLGRYGYTF.